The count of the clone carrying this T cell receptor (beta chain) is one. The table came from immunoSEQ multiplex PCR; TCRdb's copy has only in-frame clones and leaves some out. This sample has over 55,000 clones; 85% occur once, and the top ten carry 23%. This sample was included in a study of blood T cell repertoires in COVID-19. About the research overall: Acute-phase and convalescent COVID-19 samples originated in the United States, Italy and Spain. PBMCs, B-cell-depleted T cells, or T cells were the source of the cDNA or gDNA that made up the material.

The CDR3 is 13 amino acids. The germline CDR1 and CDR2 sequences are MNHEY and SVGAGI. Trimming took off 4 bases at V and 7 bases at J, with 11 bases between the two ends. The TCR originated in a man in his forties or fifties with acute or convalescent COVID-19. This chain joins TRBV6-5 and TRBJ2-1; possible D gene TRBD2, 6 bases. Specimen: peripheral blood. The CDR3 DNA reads TGTGCCAGCAGTTTCTCCGGGGGTAATGAGCAGTTCTTC. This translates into CASSFSGGNEQFF.